This note documents a single T cell receptor beta chain sequence. Its target is not known. This record comes from a study of PD-1 blockade in classical Hodgkin lymphoma. Points from the study as a whole: A reduction in baseline TCR diversity was reportedly seen in newly diagnosed patients relative to healthy donors. Possibly reflecting disease activity or prior therapy, repertoire differences have causes that remain undefined. In CD4+ cells, TCR diversity went up significantly by C4D1, but in CD8+ cells it did not.

There was relapse after autologous stem cell transplantation in every patient, and there was variation in brentuximab vedotin exposure. CDR3 length equals 17 residues. The ends were cut back, 0 bases at V and 0 bases at J, with 15 bases in the middle. The germline CDR1 and CDR2 sequences are GTSNPN and SVGIG (reference sequence). Repertoires were generated with immunoSEQ multiplex PCR, while TCRdb's copy carries only in-frame clones and drops some. This sample yields around 19,000 clones, of which 75% to 85% are seen a single time; approximately 4.6% belongs to the top ten. The receptor was isolated from a human donor with classical Hodgkin lymphoma. Sequences were derived from peripheral blood mononuclear cells (PBMCs), sampled at baseline. J is TRBJ1-3 and V is TRBV30; tentative D call: TRBD1 (5 bases). The CDR3 spells CAWSVLGPSISGNTIYF. The CDR3 DNA sequence: TGTGCCTGGAGTGTCCTGGGGCCGTCGATCTCTGGAAACACCATATATTTT.